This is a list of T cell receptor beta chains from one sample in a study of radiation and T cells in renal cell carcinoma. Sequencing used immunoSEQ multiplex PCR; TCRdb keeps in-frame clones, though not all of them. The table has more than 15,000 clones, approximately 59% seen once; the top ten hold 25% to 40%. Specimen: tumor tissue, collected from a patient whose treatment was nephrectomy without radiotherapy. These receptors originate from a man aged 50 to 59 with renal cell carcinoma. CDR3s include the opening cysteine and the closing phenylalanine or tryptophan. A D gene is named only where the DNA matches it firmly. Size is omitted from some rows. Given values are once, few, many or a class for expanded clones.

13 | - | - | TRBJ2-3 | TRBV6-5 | TGTGCCAGCAGCCCCCAATTCATAGATACGCAGTATTTT | CASSPQFIDTQYF
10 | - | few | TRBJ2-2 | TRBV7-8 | TGTGCCAGCAGCTTTGGGGAGCTGTTTTTT | CASSFGELFF
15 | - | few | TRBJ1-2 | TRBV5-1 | TGCGCCAGCAGCTTGGCCCCGGAGGGGGGGTATGGCTACACCTTC | CASSLAPEGGYGYTF
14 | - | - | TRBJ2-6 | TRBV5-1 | TGCGCCAGCGCCTTGGGGGGATCTGCCAACGTCCTGACTTTC | CASALGGSANVLTF
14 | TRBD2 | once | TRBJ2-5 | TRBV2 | TGTGCCAGCAGTGACGGGGGGTACCAAGAGACCCAGTACTTC | CASSDGGYQETQYF
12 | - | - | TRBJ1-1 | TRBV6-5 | TGTGCCAGCAGGCCGGGTGGCAGGGAAGCTTTCTTT | CASRPGGREAFF
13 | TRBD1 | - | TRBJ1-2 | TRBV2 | TGTGCCAGCAGGAAGGACAGGGCGGATGGCTACACCTTC | CASRKDRADGYTF
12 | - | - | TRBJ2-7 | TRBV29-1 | TGCAGCGCAAGGGTCGACTCCTACGAGCAGTACTTC | CSARVDSYEQYF
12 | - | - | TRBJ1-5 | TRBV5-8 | TGTGCCAGCAGCCTGAGCAATCAGCCCCAGCATTTT | CASSLSNQPQHF
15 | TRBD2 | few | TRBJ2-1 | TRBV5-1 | TGCGCCAGCAGCCCACCTAGCGGGGCCGACAATGAGCAGTTCTTC | CASSPPSGADNEQFF
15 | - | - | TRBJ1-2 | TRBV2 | TGTGCCAGCATCGACCCAGGGGAAACTAACTATGGCTACACCTTC | CASIDPGETNYGYTF
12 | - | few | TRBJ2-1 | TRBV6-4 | TGTGCCAGCGGAGCGGTAACCAATGAGCAGTTCTTC | CASGAVTNEQFF
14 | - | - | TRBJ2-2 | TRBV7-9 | TGTGCCAGCAGCTTCCGTACGAACACCGGGGAGCTGTTTTTT | CASSFRTNTGELFF
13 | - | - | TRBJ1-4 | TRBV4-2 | TGTGCCAGCAGCCAAGATCGGCAACGAAAACTGTTTTTT | CASSQDRQRKLFF
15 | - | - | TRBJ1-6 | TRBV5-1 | TGCGCCAGCAGCTTGGGACAGGCGATTAATTCACCCCTCCACTTT | CASSLGQAINSPLHF
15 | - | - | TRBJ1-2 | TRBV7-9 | TGTGCCAGCAGCTTAGCACACGACAGTTACTATGGCTACACCTTC | CASSLAHDSYYGYTF
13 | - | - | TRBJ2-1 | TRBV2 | TGTGCCAGCAGTGTCGGTACCTACAATGAGCAGTTCTTC | CASSVGTYNEQFF
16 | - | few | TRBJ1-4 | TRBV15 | TGTGCCACCAGCAGAGATCCCGGATCAACTAATGAAAAACTGTTTTTT | CATSRDPGSTNEKLFF
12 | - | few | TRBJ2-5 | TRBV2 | TGTGCCAGCAGTGAAGCGCAAGAGACCCAGTACTTC | CASSEAQETQYF
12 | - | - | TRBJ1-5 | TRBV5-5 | TGTGCCAGCAGCCAAATAAATCAGCCCCAGCATTTT | CASSQINQPQHF
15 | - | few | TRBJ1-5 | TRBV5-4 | TGTGCCAGCAGCTTGGCCGGCGGGGCCAATCAGCCCCAGCATTTT | CASSLAGGANQPQHF
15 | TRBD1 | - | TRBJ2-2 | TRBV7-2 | TGTGCCAGCAGCCCGGACAGGGCTTACACCGGGGAGCTGTTTTTT | CASSPDRAYTGELFF
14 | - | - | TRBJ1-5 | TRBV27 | TGTGCCAGCAGTTTAGGTGGGCCGGGTCAGCCCCAGCATTTT | CASSLGGPGQPQHF
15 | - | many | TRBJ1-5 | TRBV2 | TGTGCCAGCAGTGAAATTGGGTTTCAGAATCAGCCCCAGCATTTT | CASSEIGFQNQPQHF
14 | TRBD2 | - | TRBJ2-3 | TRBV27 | TGTGCCGCGGGGAAAGCGGGGATCACAGATACGCAGTATTTT | CAAGKAGITDTQYF
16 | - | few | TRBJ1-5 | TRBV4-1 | TGCGCCAGCAGCCAGGGTGTCGGGGGTGGAAATCAGCCCCAGCATTTT | CASSQGVGGGNQPQHF
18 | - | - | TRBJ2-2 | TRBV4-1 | TGCGCCAGCAGCCACAGGACAGGGACTACAACCTACACCGGGGAGCTGTTTTTT | CASSHRTGTTTYTGELFF
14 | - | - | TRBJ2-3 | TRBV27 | TGTGCCAGCAGAGACCTGGCTCCATTAGATACGCAGTATTTT | CASRDLAPLDTQYF
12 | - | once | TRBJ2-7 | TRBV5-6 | TGTGCCAGCAGCTCCTCGGGGTTGGTGCAGTACTTC | CASSSSGLVQYF
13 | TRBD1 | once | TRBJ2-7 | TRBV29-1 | TGCAGCGTAGAGACAGGGGGCAAGTACGAGCAGTACTTC | CSVETGGKYEQYF
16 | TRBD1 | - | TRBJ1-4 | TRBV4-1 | TGCGCCAGCAGCCAATTCGGGACAGGGACTAATGAAAAACTGTTTTTT | CASSQFGTGTNEKLFF
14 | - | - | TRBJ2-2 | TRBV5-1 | TGCGCCAGCAGCTTGTACGTAGGCACCGGGGAGCTGTTTTTT | CASSLYVGTGELFF
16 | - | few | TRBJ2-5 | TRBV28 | TGTGCCAGCATCCCCCCGACAGGGCGGCGGGGGGAGACCCAGTACTTC | CASIPPTGRRGETQYF
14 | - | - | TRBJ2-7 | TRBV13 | TGTGCCAGCAGCCCGGGGAGGAGCTCCTACGAGCAGTACTTC | CASSPGRSSYEQYF
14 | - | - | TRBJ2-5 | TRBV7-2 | TGTGCCAGCAGCTTAGGTCTTGCGCGGGAGACCCAGTACTTC | CASSLGLARETQYF
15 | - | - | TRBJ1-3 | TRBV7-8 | TGTGCCAGCAGCTTGACTGATTTCTCTGGAAACACCATATATTTT | CASSLTDFSGNTIYF
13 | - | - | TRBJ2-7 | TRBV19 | TGTGCCAGTAGGGGCAGGGGCGCAGACGAGCAGTACTTC | CASRGRGADEQYF
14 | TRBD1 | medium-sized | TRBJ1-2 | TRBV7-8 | TGTGCCAGCAGCCTCCCCGGGACAGCCTATGGCTACACCTTC | CASSLPGTAYGYTF
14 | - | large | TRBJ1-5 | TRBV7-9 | TGTGCCAGCAGCTTAGGAGATAGCAATCAGCCCCAGCATTTT | CASSLGDSNQPQHF
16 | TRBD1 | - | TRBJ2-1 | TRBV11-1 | TGTGCCAGCAGAAAAGGAGGGGACAGGGGGCGTTATGAGCAGTTCTTC | CASRKGGDRGRYEQFF
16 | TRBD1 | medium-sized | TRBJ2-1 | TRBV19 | TGTGCCAGTAGTAATTTGGGACAGGGCGCTTCCGATGAGCAGTTCTTC | CASSNLGQGASDEQFF
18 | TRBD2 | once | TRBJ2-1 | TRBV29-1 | TGCAGCGTTGGCCCCAAGACCTTAGTAGCGGGGGGGAGTAATGAGCAGTTCTTC | CSVGPKTLVAGGSNEQFF
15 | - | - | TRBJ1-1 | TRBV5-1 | TGCGCCAGCAGCTTGAACAGCAAGGCTAACACTGAAGCTTTCTTT | CASSLNSKANTEAFF
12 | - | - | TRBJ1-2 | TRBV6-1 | TGTGCCGTCACCGGGCTTACCTATGGCTACACCTTC | CAVTGLTYGYTF
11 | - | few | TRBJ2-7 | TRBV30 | TGTGCCGGCCACCGGACGGGCGAGCAGTACTTC | CAGHRTGEQYF
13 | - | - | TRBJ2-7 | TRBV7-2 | TGTGCCAGCAGCCCTACTGGAACCTACGAGCAGTACTTC | CASSPTGTYEQYF
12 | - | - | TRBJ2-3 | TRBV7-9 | TGTGCCAGCAGCCTATACACAGATACGCAGTATTTT | CASSLYTDTQYF
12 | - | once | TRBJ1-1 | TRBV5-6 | TGTGCCAGCAGCGGGAGTAACCTGGAAGCTTTCTTT | CASSGSNLEAFF
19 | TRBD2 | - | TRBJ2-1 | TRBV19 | TGTGCCAGTACCATCTCGGGACTAGCGGGAGTCGCGGTGGTGAATGAGCAGTTCTTC | CASTISGLAGVAVVNEQFF
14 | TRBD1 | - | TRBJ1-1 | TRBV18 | TGTGCCAGCCGGATGGACAGGGTGAACACTGAAGCTTTCTTT | CASRMDRVNTEAFF
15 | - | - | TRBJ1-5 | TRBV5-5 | TGTGCCAGCAGCTTGGAGCCGGCCAGCAATCAGCCCCAGCATTTT | CASSLEPASNQPQHF
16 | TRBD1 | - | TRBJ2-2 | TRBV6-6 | TGTGCCAGCAAAAAAGGACAGGGGGCGGGTGTCGGGGAGCTGTTTTTT | CASKKGQGAGVGELFF
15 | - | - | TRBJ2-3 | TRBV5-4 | TGTGCCAGCAGCAGAGCGCAACGGAGCACAGATACGCAGTATTTT | CASSRAQRSTDTQYF
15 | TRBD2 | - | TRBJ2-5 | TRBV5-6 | TGTGCCAGCACTGCGCTAGCGGGGGGAAAAGAGACCCAGTACTTC | CASTALAGGKETQYF
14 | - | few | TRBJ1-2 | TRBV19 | TGTGCCAGTAGTATACAGGGCCCTAACTATGGCTACACCTTC | CASSIQGPNYGYTF